This T cell receptor (beta chain) was identified during a study of beta chain features in type 1 diabetes. Study-level background: The study found patients and healthy donors alike in age, gender and cell yields.

Investigators reverse transcribed all isolated RNA, so they sequenced expressed TCRB transcripts. Only in-frame clones appear in the TCRdb table, and some are missing; sequencing was by immunoSEQ multiplex PCR. The sample records some 250,000 clones, around 13% being singletons. Study conclusions and caveats: The study found moderately but significantly shorter TCRB CDR3s in all four CD4+ subsets of Type 1 diabetes patients. More deletions and fewer insertions at VDJ junctions were seen in type 1 diabetes patients. High-TCR-expressing cells could be over-represented by cDNA sequencing.

The CDR3 has 12 amino acids. The germline gives CDR1 MDHEN, CDR2 SYDVKM. In regard to this clone: As yet, its antigen is unknown.

The chain carries TRBV28 and TRBJ2-5, with D possibly matching TRBD2 (6 bases). The DNA end is more similar to TRBJ2-7, so the J call may be wrong. Sequencing was carried out using naive CD4+ T cells from blood. This receptor was identified in a man aged 25 to 40 with type 1 diabetes. The CDR3 DNA reads TGTGCCAGCAACCGGGGAGCGGGCGAGCAGTACTTC. Translated, it gives CASNRGAGEQYF.